Below are 21 T cell receptor beta chains sequenced from a single sample in a study of blood T cell repertoires in COVID-19. Measured with immunoSEQ multiplex PCR; TCRdb has only the in-frame clones, and not every one. The sample comprises some 150,000 clones, 75% to 90% of which are singletons, and roughly 15% rests with the top ten. The specimen sequenced was peripheral blood. These receptors originate from a woman between 40 and 55 years old with acute or convalescent COVID-19.

The rearrangement links TRBV5-1 to TRBJ1-1, with D perhaps TRBD1 (6 bases). Trimming stripped 0 bases from V and 2 bases from J, with 11 bases between. Germline values: CDR1 SGHRS, CDR2 YFSETQ. The CDR3 loop spans 15 amino acids. CDR3 nucleotide sequence: TGCGCCAGCAGCTTGGTGCGGGGGCTCAACACTGAAGCTTTCTTT. This sequence encodes CASSLVRGLNTEAFF.

The count of this clone is one. DNA of the CDR3: TGTGCCAGCAGGCATACAGGGAGGGTCTTTAATAACACAGATACGCAGTATTTT. This gives the protein CASRHTGRVFNNTDTQYF. This sequence joins TRBV2 and TRBJ2-3, with a weak D call TRBD2 (7 bases). V lost 6 bases to trimming and J lost 2 bases, with 24 bases between them. Per germline, CDR1 SNHLY and CDR2 FYNNEI. This CDR3 contains 18 residues.

The chain uses TRBV6-2 or TRBV6-3 and TRBJ2-7; 9 bases align to TRBD2. The CDR3 runs 15 residues. The V segment lost 2 bases and the J segment 5 bases; nucleotides outside the gene matches: 7. Germline V gene sequence: CDR1 MNHEY, CDR2 SVGEGT. The CDR3 DNA reads TGTGCCAGCAGTTACGCGGGAGGGCCGATCGACGAGCAGTACTTC. Translating gives CASSYAGGPIDEQYF.

The gene calls are TRBV20-1 and TRBJ2-1, with D uncertain. There are 15 residues in the CDR3. CDR1 and CDR2 from the germline V gene are DFQATT and SNEGSKA (reference sequence). Trimming removed 3 bases at V and 0 bases at J, with 12 bases between. CDR3 protein: CSASDLRSSYNEQFF. The DNA of the CDR3 is TGCAGTGCTAGTGACCTTAGGAGCTCCTACAATGAGCAGTTCTTC.

The chain links TRBV7-8 to TRBJ1-1, with TRBD1 as a possible D gene (6 bases). The CDR3 extends over 13 amino acids. Between the trimmed V and J ends, which lost 1 base and 4 bases, there was a span of 7 bases. The germline gives CDR1 SGHVS, CDR2 FQNEAQ. CDR3 residues: CASSLGTATEAFF. The CDR3 bases are TGTGCCAGCAGCTTAGGGACAGCCACTGAAGCTTTCTTT.

V and J are TRBV10-2 and TRBJ2-2; 12 nucleotides align to TRBD2. The germline gives CDR1 WSHSY, CDR2 SAAADI. CDR3 length: 18 amino acids. The trim removed 8 bases at V and 1 base at J, leaving 11 bases unmatched. The DNA for the CDR3 is TGCGCCAGCTTTCCTAGCGGGGGGGCTGTGGTGAACACCGGGGAGCTGTTTTTT. Protein: CASFPSGGAVVNTGELFF.

The V call is TRBV3-1 (or the pseudogene TRBV3-2), the J call TRBJ2-7; 9 bases map to TRBD2. There are 14 residues in the CDR3. With 4 bases clipped from V and 4 bases from J, the junction kept 5 bases outside the gene matches. CDR1 and CDR2 from the germline V gene are LGHDT and YNNKEL (reference sequence). The CDR3 region has the DNA TGTGCCAGCAGCCCGACTAGCGGACGATACGAGCAGTACTTC. As protein: CASSPTSGRYEQYF.

The V call is TRBV5-1, the J call TRBJ1-1, with 7 bases that match TRBD1. Unmatched junction bases numbered 7, after V lost 2 bases and J lost 3 bases. The CDR3 extends over 15 amino acids. Germline V gene sequence: CDR1 SGHRS, CDR2 YFSETQ. The CDR3 region has the DNA TGCGCCAGCAGCTTTTTACAGGGGTTAGACACTGAAGCTTTCTTT. Translation: CASSFLQGLDTEAFF.

The rearrangement links TRBV11-2 to TRBJ2-5; 7 bases line up with TRBD1. This CDR3 region has 14 residues. Germline V gene sequence: CDR1 SGHAT, CDR2 FQNNGV. After removal of 4 bases from V and 5 bases from J, the junction contained 7 bases not matched to a gene. The CDR3 coding sequence is TGTGCCAGCAGCTCAAACACAGGGGTCGAGACCCAGTACTTC. This gives the protein CASSSNTGVETQYF.

Here the CDR3 reads CASSEINRASSGNTIYF. CDR3 in DNA: TGTGCCAGCAGTGAAATAAACAGGGCAAGCTCTGGAAACACCATATATTTT. V and J are TRBV2 and TRBJ1-3; weak D call: TRBD1 (6 bases). Per the germline V gene, CDR1 is SNHLY and CDR2 is FYNNEI. There are 17 residues in the CDR3. Between the trimmed V and J ends, which lost 2 bases and 0 bases, there was a span of 14 bases.

V gene TRBV9 combines with J gene TRBJ1-1, with TRBD1 identical over 10 bases. The CDR3 consists of 18 residues. Trimming at V came to 4 bases and at J to 1 base, leaving 13 bases not matched to a gene. Germline lookup yields CDR1 SGDLS and CDR2 YYNGEE. The CDR3 region is CASSPLLGGTGENTEAFF. The CDR3 DNA sequence: TGTGCCAGCAGCCCTCTCCTCGGAGGGACAGGGGAGAACACTGAAGCTTTCTTT.

This chain uses TRBV9 with TRBJ1-3; the match to TRBD1 covers 8 bases. The germline V gene encodes CDR1 SGDLS and CDR2 YYNGEE. The CDR3 totals 16 residues. J gave up 4 bases and V 0 bases, and 6 bases lay outside the gene matches. The CDR3 bases are TGTGCCAGCAGCGTAGCCCAGACAGGGGTAGGAAACACCATATATTTT. It yields the protein CASSVAQTGVGNTIYF.

The chain joins TRBV3-1 (or the pseudogene TRBV3-2) to TRBJ2-4, with D maybe TRBD1 (6 bases). CDR3 size: 15 residues. Germline CDR1 is LGHDT and CDR2 is YNNKEL (reference sequence). V was shortened by 2 bases and J by 4 bases, with 12 bases between the two germline ends. The CDR3: CASSQMSGAKNIQYF. CDR3 coding DNA: TGTGCCAGCAGCCAAATGTCAGGGGCAAAAAACATTCAGTACTTC.

V gene TRBV11-3 combines with J gene TRBJ1-2; unclear D gene. This CDR3 has 13 amino acids. The germline V gene has CDR1 SGHNT and CDR2 YENEEA. Trimming took 0 bases from V and 8 from J, leaving 10 bases between them. CDR3 residues: CASSLDSGNGYTF. The CDR3, as DNA: TGTGCCAGCAGCTTAGATTCCGGGAACGGCTACACCTTC.

The sample holds one count of this clone. The V call is TRBV27, the J call TRBJ1-1; D possibly corresponds to TRBD1 (5 bases). The germline V gene encodes CDR1 MNHEY and CDR2 SMNVEV (reference sequence). CDR3 length: 13 residues. Trimming left V 0 bases short and J 8 bases short, with 10 bases between. The CDR3 DNA is TGTGCCAGCAGTTTATCTAGGGGTTCCGAAGCTTTCTTT. Its protein product is CASSLSRGSEAFF.

The chain has TRBV6-5 and TRBJ1-5; 9 bases fit TRBD1. Per germline, CDR1 MNHEY and CDR2 SVGAGI. Germline trimming cut 5 bases from V and 2 bases from J; bases unmatched to any gene: 4. The CDR3 totals 15 residues. Here the CDR3 DNA reads TGTGCCAGCAGTCCGGACAGGGGCGGCAATCAGCCCCAGCATTTT. Translated: CASSPDRGGNQPQHF.

In its sample, this clone was seen a few times. The V and J genes are TRBV3-1 (or the pseudogene TRBV3-2) and TRBJ2-7, with TRBD2 matching 10 bases. Germline V lookup: CDR1 LGHDT, CDR2 YNNKEL (reference sequence). Germline trimming cut 3 bases from V and 3 bases from J; bases unmatched to any gene: 5. This CDR3 is 15 amino acids long. The CDR3 loop reads CASSHPSGGYYEQYF. The CDR3 DNA reads as TGTGCCAGCAGCCACCCTAGCGGGGGATACTACGAGCAGTACTTC.

This chain links TRBV3-1 (or the pseudogene TRBV3-2) with TRBJ1-1; D is perhaps TRBD1 (5 bases). V lost 4 bases to trimming and J lost 5 bases, with 14 bases between them. The CDR3 is made up of 14 amino acids. Germline CDR1 reads LGHDT; CDR2 reads YNNKEL (reference sequence). The CDR3 is CASSRDGGWTEAFF. The DNA for the CDR3 is TGTGCCAGCAGCCGGGATGGGGGGTGGACTGAAGCTTTCTTT.

This clone occurred a few times. The chain employs TRBV7-9 and TRBJ1-5; TRBD1 agrees at 11 bases. The CDR3 is 14 residues long. The germline gives CDR1 SEHNR, CDR2 FQNEAQ (reference sequence). V shed 5 bases, J shed 7 bases, and the junction held 4 bases outside the gene matches. The CDR3 spells CASSQGTGGQPQHF. CDR3 DNA sequence: TGTGCCAGCAGCCAAGGGACAGGGGGGCAGCCCCAGCATTTT.

V usage is TRBV30 and J usage is TRBJ2-2, with 10 bases matching TRBD1. The V gene's germline CDR1 is GTSNPN and CDR2 SVGIG (reference sequence). V lost 1 base, J lost 4 bases, and 3 bases stayed unmatched. The CDR3 is 15 amino acids. The CDR3 spells CAWSGGQGITGELFF. DNA for the CDR3: TGTGCCTGGAGTGGGGGACAGGGGATCACCGGGGAGCTGTTTTTT.

The rearrangement joins TRBV9 to TRBJ1-2; unclear D gene. The CDR3 is 12 residues long. Per the germline V gene, CDR1 is SGDLS and CDR2 is YYNGEE. The germline V and J ends were trimmed by 7 bases and 8 bases, with 15 bases remaining between them. CDR3 loop: CASGLGVEGYTF. CDR3 coding DNA: TGTGCCAGCGGACTCGGGGTAGAAGGCTACACCTTC.